The 20 T cell receptor beta chains in this list originate from one sample, sequenced in a study of shared clonotypes between healthy human individuals. Profiling relied on immunoSEQ multiplex PCR, and the TCRdb table lists in-frame clones only, not all of them. This table has around 2.5 million clones, over 85% appearing once. Sequenced: naive CD4+ T cells from PBMCs. Specified subset: CD45RA+ positively selected. These receptors were collected from a man between 18 and 29 years old in good health. Some clones in this sample may be carry-over from other donors' samples.

The chain employs TRBV7-3 and TRBJ2-2; possible D gene TRBD2, 7 bases. From germline, CDR1 is SGHTA and CDR2 FQGTGA. V dropped 5 bases and J dropped 4 bases, with 26 bases sitting between them. CDR3 length: 19 residues. In DNA, the CDR3 is TGTGCCAGCAGCCCCCGGGGGCTAGCGGTGCATCTAGGCACCGGGGAGCTGTTTTTT. This encodes CASSPRGLAVHLGTGELFF. Full variable domain (outside the CDR3, taken from reference TRBV7-3 and TRBJ2-2): GAGVSQTPSNKVTEKGKYVELRCDPISGHTALYWYRQSLGQGPEFLIYFQGTGAADDSGLPNDRFFAVRPEGSVSTLKIQRTERGDSAVYLCASSPRGLAVHLGTGELFFGEGSRLTVL.

This chain joins TRBV4-1 and TRBJ2-1; no clear D. The germline V gene encodes CDR1 MGHRA and CDR2 YSYEKL. The CDR3 loop spans 15 amino acids. Trimming shortened V by 0 bases and J by 2 bases, and 8 bases separated the two germline ends. The CDR3 loop reads CASSQEHGTYNEQFF. In DNA, the CDR3 is TGCGCCAGCAGCCAAGAACACGGAACCTACAATGAGCAGTTCTTC.

This sequence joins TRBV10-1 and TRBJ2-5; D is unclear. The CDR3 length is 12 residues. CDR1 is WNHNN, CDR2 SYGVQD, per germline (reference sequence). Trimming left V 6 bases short and J 4 bases short, with 9 bases between. Here the CDR3 reads CASSIWGETQYF. As DNA, the CDR3 is TGCGCCAGCAGCATCTGGGGAGAGACCCAGTACTTC.

Comment on this clone: Other nucleotide sequences from this sample produce the same CDR3. The DNA for the CDR3 is TGCGCCAGCAGCTTAGGGCAGGTCCAAGAGACCCAGTACTTC. It yields the protein CASSLGQVQETQYF. The J gene is TRBJ2-5, the V gene TRBV5-1; D is undetermined. The germline V and J ends were trimmed by 2 bases and 1 base, with 9 bases remaining between them. Germline values: CDR1 SGHRS, CDR2 YFSETQ. CDR3 length: 14 amino acids.

Of note for this clone: This same CDR3 is encoded by further DNA sequences in the sample. This chain uses TRBV30 with TRBJ1-1; no clear D gene. Between the trimmed V and J ends, which lost 0 bases and 2 bases, there was a span of 7 bases. The V gene's germline CDR1 is GTSNPN and CDR2 SVGIG (reference sequence). The CDR3 has 13 amino acids. This chain's CDR3 is CAWSVRENTEAFF. CDR3 in DNA: TGTGCCTGGAGTGTAAGGGAAAACACTGAAGCTTTCTTT.

The gene calls are TRBV7-2 and TRBJ2-2, with D possibly TRBD2 on 6 matching bases. V shed 1 base and J shed 8 bases, with 14 bases lying between them. The CDR3 runs to 15 residues. CDR1 SGHTA and CDR2 FQGNSA come from the germline V gene. This CDR3 is CASSLVYSGGGELFF. CDR3 in DNA: TGTGCCAGCAGCTTAGTTTATAGCGGAGGGGGGGAGCTGTTTTTT. The entire variable domain, with the rest obtained from reference TRBV7-2 and TRBJ2-2, is as follows: GAGVSQSPSNKVTEKGKDVELRCDPISGHTALYWYRQSLGQGLEFLIYFQGNSAPDKSGLPSDRFSAERTGGSVSTLTIQRTQQEDSAVYLCASSLVYSGGGELFFGEGSRLTVL.

This clone was seen just once. J is TRBJ2-5 and V is TRBV2; 9 bases are shared with TRBD1. The CDR3 totals 14 residues. The germline V gene has CDR1 SNHLY and CDR2 FYNNEI. J gave up 5 bases and V 6 bases, and 7 bases lay outside the gene matches. The DNA of the CDR3 is TGTGCCAGCAGGCGGGACAGGGTGGAGGAGACCCAGTACTTC. This sequence encodes CASRRDRVEETQYF.

V gene TRBV7-3 combines with J gene TRBJ2-2, with D perhaps matching TRBD1 (5 bases). The CDR3 is made up of 14 amino acids. CDR1 is SGHTA and CDR2 is FQGTGA in the germline V gene. Between the trimmed V and J ends, which lost 5 bases and 1 base, there was a span of 8 bases. CDR3 bases: TGTGCCAGCAGCGAAGACAGGAACACCGGGGAGCTGTTTTTT. Translation gives CASSEDRNTGELFF.

This clone was counted only a few times. The gene calls are TRBV19 and TRBJ1-2, with a weak D call TRBD1 (5 bases). Germline CDR1 is LNHDA and CDR2 is SQIVND (reference sequence). V lost 7 bases and J lost 12, with 12 bases in between. The CDR3 runs 10 residues. CDR3 region: CASKGSSHTF. CDR3 sequence (DNA): TGTGCCAGTAAGGGGAGTAGCCACACCTTC.

The rearrangement links TRBV6-1 to TRBJ2-2, with a tentative D call TRBD1 (5 bases). This CDR3 comprises 16 residues. Per germline, CDR1 MNHNS and CDR2 SASEGT. Trimming removed 3 bases from V and 0 bases from J, with 11 bases in between. DNA for the CDR3: TGTGCCAGCAGTGACGCCCAGGGCGCGAACACCGGGGAGCTGTTTTTT. It yields the protein CASSDAQGANTGELFF.

V usage is TRBV9 and J usage is TRBJ2-5; D tentatively reads TRBD1 or TRBD2 (6 bases each). CDR1 is SGDLS and CDR2 is YYNGEE in the germline V gene. Trimming left V 0 bases short and J 7 bases short, with 16 bases between. This CDR3 comprises 15 residues. The CDR3: CASSVEGGQRGTQYF. The CDR3 nucleotides are TGTGCCAGCAGCGTAGAGGGGGGCCAAAGGGGGACCCAGTACTTC.

Worth noting for this clone: The DNA is left out, because the CDR3 cannot be placed on it with certainty; the CDR3 is given as TCRdb lists it. The chain uses TRBV19 and TRBJ1-2; the D segment call TRBD1 is taken from the table without a DNA check. Germline assignment: CDR1 LNHDA and CDR2 SQIVND (reference sequence). The CDR3 is 14 amino acids in total, end residues counted. The CDR3 here is CASTSGQAYRGYTF.

The V and J genes are TRBV19 and TRBJ1-1; 8 bases are shared with TRBD1. The CDR3 has 15 amino acids. V shed 5 bases and J 4 bases; nucleotides not matched to a gene: 9. The V gene's germline CDR1 is LNHDA and CDR2 SQIVND (reference sequence). The CDR3 loop is CASSSQGQVITEAFF. DNA for the CDR3: TGTGCCAGTAGTTCTCAGGGACAGGTTATCACTGAAGCTTTCTTT.

The rearrangement joins TRBV6-1 to TRBJ2-1, with a possible D match to TRBD1 (5 bases). This CDR3 is built from 15 residues. V lost 3 bases and J 5 bases, leaving 14 bases between the germline ends. CDR1 is MNHNS, CDR2 SASEGT, per germline. CDR3 in amino acids: CASSEVDRRDNEQFF. The CDR3 DNA reads as TGTGCCAGCAGTGAGGTTGACAGACGAGACAATGAGCAGTTCTTC.

V and J are TRBV7-9 and TRBJ2-2; 7 nucleotides align to TRBD1. Germline V lookup: CDR1 SEHNR, CDR2 FQNEAQ (reference sequence). The junction had 13 bases not matched to a gene; V was cut back by 5 bases and J by 1 base. The CDR3 has 18 residues. The CDR3 protein is CASSHIRTGRGNTGELFF. The DNA of the CDR3 is TGTGCCAGCAGCCACATCCGGACAGGCCGGGGGAACACCGGGGAGCTGTTTTTT. Variable domain in full (rest from reference TRBV7-9 and TRBJ2-2): DTGVSQNPRHKITKRGQNVTFRCDPISEHNRLYWYRQTLGQGPEFLTYFQNEAQLEKSRLLSDRFSAERPKGSFSTLEIQRTEQGDSAMYLCASSHIRTGRGNTGELFFGEGSRLTVL.

V is TRBV12-5 and J is TRBJ1-2, with 10 bases identical to TRBD1. This CDR3 has 17 residues. V lost 1 base, J lost 4 bases, and 9 bases stayed unmatched. In germline, CDR1 is LGHNT, CDR2 FRNRAP. CDR3 in amino acids: CASGLAPEGTGVYGYTF. CDR3 nucleotides: TGTGCTAGTGGTTTGGCACCGGAGGGGACAGGGGTCTATGGCTACACCTTC.

The chain couples TRBV7-9 to TRBJ2-7; D is uncertain. Germline-derived CDR1 and CDR2 are SEHNR and FQNEAQ (reference sequence). The V gene lost 1 base and the J gene lost 12 bases, with 10 bases spanning the gap. The CDR3 totals 11 residues. CDR3 in DNA: TGTGCCAGCAGCTTAGAGGGCTTCGGGTACTTC. It is translated as CASSLEGFGYF.

This sequence joins TRBV28 and TRBJ2-7, with no clear D. The germline V and J ends were trimmed by 4 bases and 1 base, with 14 bases remaining between them. CDR1 is MDHEN, CDR2 SYDVKM, per germline. The CDR3 is 15 amino acids. The CDR3 sequence: CASSSWWHGSYEQYF. The DNA for the CDR3 is TGTGCCAGCAGTTCGTGGTGGCACGGTTCCTACGAGCAGTACTTC.

The chain uses TRBV7-6 and TRBJ2-5, with 8 bases identical to TRBD2. The CDR3 length is 15 residues. The germline gives CDR1 SGHVS, CDR2 FNYEAQ. Unmatched junction bases numbered 6, after V lost 1 base and J lost 5 bases. The CDR3 nucleotides are TGTGCCAGCAGCTTAGACGGGAGGGCAGGTGAGACCCAGTACTTC. This sequence encodes CASSLDGRAGETQYF.

This clone was seen only a few times. The CDR3 coding sequence is TGTGCCAGTAGCCCCGACAGACGATCCACCGGGGAGCTGTTTTTT. Translated: CASSPDRRSTGELFF. J is TRBJ2-2 and V is TRBV19, with D perhaps TRBD1 (5 bases). V lost 6 bases, J lost 4 bases, and 15 bases lay in between. This CDR3 is built from 15 residues. CDR1 and CDR2 (germline): LNHDA, SQIVND (reference sequence).